This T cell receptor (beta chain) derives from a study of blood T cell repertoires in COVID-19. Turning to the study itself: Samples of COVID-19 (acute and convalescent) were obtained from the United States, Italy and Spain.

There are a few counts of this clone. Here immunoSEQ multiplex PCR was the method, and the copy in TCRdb shows in-frame clones only, minus some. The sample holds around 250,000 clones; around 90% are singletons and the top ten take under 2.5%. Enrolment of Seattle patients took place during active infection, and they were followed longitudinally. Sequenced: peripheral blood. This sequence was found in a woman in her sixties or seventies with COVID-19, enrolled during active disease.

As DNA, the CDR3 is TGTGCCAGCAGCGTATCGTCGCCTACCTACGAGCAGTACTTC. Translating gives CASSVSSPTYEQYF. V usage is TRBV7-9 and J usage is TRBJ2-7, with D unclear. Trimming shortened V by 5 bases and J by 2 bases, and 13 bases separated the two germline ends. This CDR3 comprises 14 residues. Germline assignment: CDR1 SEHNR and CDR2 FQNEAQ (reference sequence).